The 5 T cell receptor beta chains below all came from one sample that was sequenced in a study of response to subunit inactivated influenza vaccine. TCRdb used MiXCR to reprocess the RT-PCR reads, holding one entry per CDR3 protein. Among over 150,000 distinct CDR3 sequences listed, over 8.5% were seen once. The specimen was CD8+ T cells sorted from PBMCs, collected around 2 years after vaccination. The receptors stem from a man between 50 and 75 years old who received an inactivated influenza vaccine.

This clonotype was recorded at least ten times. This chain joins TRBV9 and TRBJ2-2, with unresolved D. Between the trimmed V and J ends, which lost 3 bases and 0 bases, there was a span of 3 bases. This CDR3 region has 13 residues. CDR1 is SGDLS and CDR2 is YYNGEE in the germline V gene. Written as DNA, the CDR3 is TGTGCCAGCAGCGGTTCGAACACCGGGGAGCTGTTTTTT. This gives the protein CASSGSNTGELFF.

Many counts were recorded for this clonotype. The V gene is TRBV21-1, the J gene TRBJ2-1. TRBV21-1 is shown as a pseudogene. The CDR3 runs to 12 residues. The CDR3 DNA reads TGTGCCAGCCGGGACTTCTACAATGAGCAGTTCTTC. Translating gives CASRDFYNEQFF.

This clonotype showed up just a few times. V gene TRBV28 combines with J gene TRBJ2-2; D tentatively reads TRBD1 or TRBD2 (6 bases each). There are 17 residues in the CDR3. CDR1 and CDR2 (germline): MDHEN, SYDVKM. Trimming shortened V by 5 bases and J by 2 bases, and 18 bases separated the two germline ends. CDR3 nucleotide sequence: TGTGCCAGCAGTACCCCGGGGGCAAGGCCAAACACCGGGGAGCTGTTTTTT. Its translation: CASSTPGARPNTGELFF.

This chain uses TRBV6-1 with TRBJ1-1; a possible D gene is TRBD1 (6 bases). CDR1 MNHNS and CDR2 SASEGT come from the germline V gene. The ends were cut back, 5 bases at V and 4 bases at J, with 14 bases in the middle. The CDR3 runs to 14 residues. The CDR3 DNA follows: TGTGCCAGCAGTACCAGGGGATGGGGCACTGAAGCTTTCTTT. This translates into CASSTRGWGTEAFF.

This clonotype was counted many times. The gene calls are TRBV11-2 and TRBJ1-1, with a possible D match to TRBD1 (6 bases). CDR1 SGHAT and CDR2 FQNNGV come from the germline V gene. CDR3 length: 14 residues. Trimming removed 5 bases from V and 5 bases from J, with 15 bases in between. CDR3 region: CASSPGTSGTEAFF. The CDR3 DNA reads TGTGCCAGCAGCCCCGGGACAAGTGGGACTGAAGCTTTCTTT.